Listed here are 5 T cell receptor beta chains from one sample, sequenced in a study of cytomegalovirus exposure and HLA in healthy donors. The study ran its PCR with 60 Vbeta and 13 Jbeta primers. Profiling relied on immunoSEQ multiplex PCR, and the TCRdb table lists in-frame clones only, not all of them. The table has about 190,000 clones, roughly 79% seen once. Sequenced input: PBMCs. These receptors originate from a woman between 18 and 29 years old in good health and CMV-seronegative.

The rearrangement joins TRBV6-5 to TRBJ2-7, with TRBD1 matching over 7 bases. Germline loops: CDR1 MNHEY, CDR2 SVGAGI. The CDR3 contains 14 residues. The V segment lost 6 bases and the J segment 6 bases; nucleotides outside the gene matches: 11. The CDR3 is CASSPLTGSREQYF. The CDR3 coding sequence is TGTGCCAGCAGCCCCTTGACAGGGAGCCGCGAGCAGTACTTC.

V and J are TRBV19 and TRBJ1-1; 9 bases are shared with TRBD1. Germline V gives CDR1 LNHDA, CDR2 SQIVND (reference sequence). V lost 6 bases to trimming and J lost 5 bases; unmatched junction nucleotides: 7. This CDR3 has 14 residues. The CDR3, as DNA: TGTGCCAGTAGCAGTACAGGGGGCGGAACTGAAGCTTTCTTT. It specifies CASSSTGGGTEAFF.

The chain employs TRBV5-1 and TRBJ2-5, with D uncertain. The end of the DNA fits TRBJ2-7 better, so the J call may be wrong. The CDR3 is 13 residues long. Germline CDR1 is SGHRS and CDR2 is YFSETQ. The CDR3 sequence is CASSFSDTYEQYF. The CDR3 coding sequence is TGCGCCAGCAGCTTTAGTGACACCTACGAGCAGTACTTC.

The chain carries TRBV25-1 and TRBJ2-7, with 9 nucleotides matching TRBD1. The CDR3 covers 14 residues. Germline V lookup: CDR1 MGHDK, CDR2 SYGVNS. With V trimmed by 5 bases and J by 3 bases, 5 bases remained unmatched. DNA for the CDR3: TGTGCCAGCAGTAAGGGACAGGGCTTCTACGAGCAGTACTTC. Translating gives CASSKGQGFYEQYF.

The chain combines TRBV28 with TRBJ2-1; 9 bases map to TRBD2. Germline V gene lookup returns CDR1 MDHEN and CDR2 SYDVKM. V trimming: 0 bases; J trimming: 8 bases; junction bases outside the gene matches: 5. This CDR3 is 15 amino acids long. CDR3 in DNA: TGTGCCAGCAGTTTATGGCTAGCGGGACCGGATGAGCAGTTCTTC. The encoded protein is CASSLWLAGPDEQFF.